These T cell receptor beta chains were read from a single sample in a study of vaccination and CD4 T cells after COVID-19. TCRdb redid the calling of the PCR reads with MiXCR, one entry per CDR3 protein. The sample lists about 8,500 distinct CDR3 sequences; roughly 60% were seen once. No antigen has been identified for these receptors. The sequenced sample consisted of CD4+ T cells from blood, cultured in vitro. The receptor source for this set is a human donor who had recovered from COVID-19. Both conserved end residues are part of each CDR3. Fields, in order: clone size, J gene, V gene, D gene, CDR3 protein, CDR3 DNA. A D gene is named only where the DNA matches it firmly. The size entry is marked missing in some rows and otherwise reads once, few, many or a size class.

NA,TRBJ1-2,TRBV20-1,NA,CGSLIFYGYTF,TGCGGATCCCTGATCTTCTATGGCTACACCTTC
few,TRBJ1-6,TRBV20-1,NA,CSVARWGNLSPLHF,TGCAGTGTCGCTAGGTGGGGGAATTTGTCACCCCTCCACTTT
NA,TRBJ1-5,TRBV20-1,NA,CSARAGVPQPQHF,TGCAGTGCTAGAGCCGGGGTCCCTCAGCCCCAGCATTTT
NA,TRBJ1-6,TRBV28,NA,CASTSGGIWNSPLHF,TGTGCCAGCACCTCGGGGGGCATATGGAATTCACCCCTCCACTTT
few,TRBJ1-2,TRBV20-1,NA,CSASVAASAGYGYTF,TGCAGTGCTAGCGTGGCCGCCTCGGCAGGCTATGGCTACACCTTC
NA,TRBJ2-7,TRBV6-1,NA,CASSEDREQYF,TGTGCCAGCAGTGAAGACCGAGAGCAGTACTTC
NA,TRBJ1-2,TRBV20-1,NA,CSARDLTFNYGYTF,TGCAGTGCTAGAGACCTCACATTTAACTATGGCTACACCTTC
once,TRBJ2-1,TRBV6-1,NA,CASSDSEVNEQFF,TGTGCCAGCAGTGACTCTGAGGTCAATGAGCAGTTCTTC
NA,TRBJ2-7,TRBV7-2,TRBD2,CASSPRASGTYEQYF,TGTGCCAGCAGCCCTCGGGCTAGCGGGACCTACGAGCAGTACTTC
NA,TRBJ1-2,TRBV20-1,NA,CSARGREYGYTF,TGCAGTGCTAGGGGTAGGGAATATGGCTACACCTTC
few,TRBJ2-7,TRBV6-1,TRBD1,CATEGARVYEQYF,TGTGCCACAGAGGGGGCGCGGGTCTACGAGCAGTACTTC
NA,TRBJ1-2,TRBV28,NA,CASSLGSNYGYTF,TGTGCCAGCAGCCTAGGGAGTAACTATGGCTACACCTTC
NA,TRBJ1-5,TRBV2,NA,CASSEEQHNQPQHF,TGTGCCAGCAGTGAAGAACAGCACAATCAGCCCCAGCATTTT
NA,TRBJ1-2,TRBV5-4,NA,CASSQAQGKRYGYTF,TGTGCCAGCAGCCAGGCCCAGGGGAAGAGGTATGGCTACACCTTC
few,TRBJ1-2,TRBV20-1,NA,CSASWGPLTYGYTF,TGCAGTGCTAGTTGGGGTCCACTCACCTATGGCTACACCTTC